This TCR beta chain was identified during a study of blood T cell repertoires in COVID-19. This CDR3 region has 16 residues. Trimming cost V 0 bases and J 4 bases, with 13 bases left between them. Germline-derived CDR1 and CDR2 are MRHNA and SNTAGT. Cohort allocation depended upon clinical history that participants reported. Two negative PCRs, clearance, or symptom resolution had been documented for recovered Cohort 3 donors. TCRdb's table, derived via immunoSEQ multiplex PCR, lists solely in-frame clones and lacks some. The sample has around 140,000 clones, 60% to 80% seen once. The TCR sequence derives from a woman between 45 and 65 years old who had recovered from COVID-19. Sequences were obtained from PBMCs or T cells enriched from blood (not recorded which). This chain uses TRBV6-4 with TRBJ2-1; D might be TRBD1 (6 bases). The CDR3 bases are TGTGCCAGCAGTGACTCGGGCAGGGGAACATACAATGAGCAGTTCTTC. It specifies CASSDSGRGTYNEQFF.